Listed below are T cell receptor beta chains from one sample, sequenced in a study of blood T cell repertoires in COVID-19. Measured with immunoSEQ multiplex PCR; TCRdb has only the in-frame clones, and not every one. The table has about 210,000 clones, 82% seen once. Sequenced: peripheral blood. All receptors come from a woman aged 40 to 50 with acute or convalescent COVID-19. CDR3s include the opening cysteine and the closing phenylalanine or tryptophan. The D gene is left open where the match is weak. Only part of the rows carry a size: once, few, many, or a class if the clone is expanded.

v_gene	j_gene	d_gene	abundance	CDR3aa
TRBV30	TRBJ1-4	-	-	CASQPGGEKLFF
TRBV27	TRBJ2-7	-	few	CASSPLAFPYEQYF
TRBV5-1	TRBJ2-5	-	-	CASSLGVLPRGQETQYF
TRBV6-4	TRBJ2-2	TRBD2	few	CASSAGGPPGELFF
TRBV7-2	TRBJ1-1	-	-	CASSLLRIEAFF
TRBV19	TRBJ2-4	-	few	CASSQVENGEDIQYF
TRBV2	TRBJ2-2	-	-	CASSVRAEGGELFF
TRBV6-7	TRBJ2-7	TRBD2	-	CASSSGGEQYF
TRBV2	TRBJ2-7	TRBD1	-	CASSRQGALTSYEQYF
TRBV19	TRBJ2-3	-	-	CASMEGAGRADTQYF
TRBV29-1	TRBJ2-1	-	-	CSVDGTKLSYNEQFF
TRBV11-2	TRBJ2-7	TRBD2	once	CASSITGTSDYEQYF
TRBV3-1/TRBV3-2	TRBJ2-1	TRBD2	-	CASSRTVTSGGADEQFF
TRBV6-6	TRBJ1-5	TRBD1	-	CASSPGQGATKTYSNQPQHF
TRBV5-1	TRBJ2-1	-	-	CASSLTGNEQFF
TRBV7-2	TRBJ1-1	-	-	CASSFSQGPSTEAFF
TRBV6-5	TRBJ1-1	-	-	CASSTGAAVAFF
TRBV6-2/TRBV6-3	TRBJ1-1	-	-	CASSFVNTEAFF